A selection of T cell receptor beta chains follows, all from one sample in a study of cytomegalovirus exposure and HLA in healthy donors. Produced via immunoSEQ multiplex PCR; TCRdb's table is partial and in-frame only. The table records approximately 75,000 clones, about 79% of them present only once. Sequenced input: PBMCs. These receptors were taken from a man between 65 and 85 years old in good health and CMV-seropositive. Each CDR3 is given with its conserved first and last residue. Each record gives: D gene, clone size, J gene, V gene, CDR3 protein, CDR3 DNA. D genes are given only for firm matches. The size of a clone is reported for some rows only, either as once, few or many, or as a class for expanded clones.

TRBD2 | once | TRBJ2-2 | TRBV10-3 | CAISDWTSGRARTGELFF | TGTGCCATCAGCGACTGGACTAGCGGGAGGGCCAGGACCGGGGAGCTGTTTTTT
TRBD2 | . | TRBJ2-5 | TRBV2 | CASSAGTSGGFSETQYF | TGTGCCAGCAGTGCCGGGACTAGCGGGGGCTTTTCAGAGACCCAGTACTTC
. | few | TRBJ1-6 | TRBV5-1 | CASSLEAPGSDSPLHF | TGCGCCAGCAGCTTGGAGGCCCCGGGTTCGGATTCACCCCTCCACTTT
. | once | TRBJ1-6 | TRBV9 | CASSVDGAGSYNSPLHF | TGTGCCAGCAGCGTGGACGGGGCGGGGTCCTATAATTCACCCCTCCACTTT
. | few | TRBJ2-5 | TRBV6-1 | CASSEMETTKTQYF | TGTGCCAGCAGTGAAATGGAGACGACGAAGACCCAGTACTTC
TRBD1 | . | TRBJ2-7 | TRBV5-1 | CASSLGGQGYEQYF | TGCGCCAGCAGCTTGGGCGGACAGGGCTACGAGCAGTACTTC
TRBD1 | . | TRBJ2-7 | TRBV5-6 | CASSFYLQGTTYEQYF | TGTGCCAGCAGCTTCTATCTACAGGGGACAACCTACGAGCAGTACTTC
TRBD1 | . | TRBJ2-5 | TRBV7-9 | CASTGGQGETQYF | TGTGCCAGCACCGGGGGACAGGGCGAGACCCAGTACTTC
TRBD2 | . | TRBJ2-3 | TRBV2 | CASHSGISTDTQYF | TGTGCCAGCCACAGCGGGATTAGCACAGATACGCAGTATTTT
. | . | TRBJ1-2 | TRBV6-1 | CASSASYGGGYGYTF | TGTGCCAGCAGTGCGAGTTATGGGGGCGGCTATGGCTACACCTTC
TRBD1 | few | TRBJ1-4 | TRBV6-5 | CASRPTRTGDEKLFF | TGTGCCAGCAGACCTACCCGGACAGGGGATGAAAAACTGTTTTTT